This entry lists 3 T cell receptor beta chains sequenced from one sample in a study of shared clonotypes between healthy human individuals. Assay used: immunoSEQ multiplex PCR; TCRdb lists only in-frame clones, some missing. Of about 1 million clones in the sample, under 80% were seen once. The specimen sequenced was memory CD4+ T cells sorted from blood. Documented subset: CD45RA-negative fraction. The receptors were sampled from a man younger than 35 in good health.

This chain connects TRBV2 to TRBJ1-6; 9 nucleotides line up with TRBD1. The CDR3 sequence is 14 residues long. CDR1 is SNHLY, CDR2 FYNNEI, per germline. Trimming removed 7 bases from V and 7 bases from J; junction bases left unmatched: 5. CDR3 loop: CASNGDRANSPLHF. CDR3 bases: TGTGCCAGCAACGGGGACAGGGCAAATTCACCCCTCCACTTT.

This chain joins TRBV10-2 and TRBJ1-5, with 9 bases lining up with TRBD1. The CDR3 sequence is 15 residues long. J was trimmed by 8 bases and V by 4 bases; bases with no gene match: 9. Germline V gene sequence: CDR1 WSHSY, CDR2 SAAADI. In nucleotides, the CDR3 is TGCGCCAGCAGTGGGGGGACAGGGACTTTGGAGCCCCAGCATTTT. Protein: CASSGGTGTLEPQHF.

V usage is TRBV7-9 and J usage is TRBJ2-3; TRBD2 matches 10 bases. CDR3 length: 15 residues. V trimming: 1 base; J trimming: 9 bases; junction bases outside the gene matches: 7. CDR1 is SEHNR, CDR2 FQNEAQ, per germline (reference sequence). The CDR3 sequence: CASSLVASGSGTQYF. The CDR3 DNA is TGTGCCAGCAGCTTAGTCGCTAGCGGGAGCGGGACGCAGTATTTT. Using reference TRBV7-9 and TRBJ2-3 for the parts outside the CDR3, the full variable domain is DTGVSQNPRHKITKRGQNVTFRCDPISEHNRLYWYRQTLGQGPEFLTYFQNEAQLEKSRLLSDRFSAERPKGSFSTLEIQRTEQGDSAMYLCASSLVASGSGTQYFGPGTRLTVL.